The sequence of this T cell receptor (beta chain) was determined in a study of T cell responses to AZD1222 COVID-19 vaccine. Trimming removed 2 bases from V and 1 base from J, with 21 bases in between. Per germline, CDR1 LGHNA and CDR2 YSLEER. The CDR3 has 18 residues. TCRdb's table, derived via immunoSEQ multiplex PCR, lists solely in-frame clones and lacks some. The data contain 85,000 to 130,000 clones, roughly 91% of them seen just once; the ten biggest clones take up 7.5% to 9%. This clone was counted only a few times. This TCR was recovered from an adult who received the AZD1222 COVID-19 vaccine. Sequenced material: peripheral blood, taken 28 days after the second AZD1222 dose. The J gene is TRBJ2-7, the V gene TRBV4-3; D may be TRBD2 (5 bases). The CDR3 loop is CASSQRYGMSTSSYEQYF. CDR3 bases: TGCGCCAGCAGCCAAAGGTACGGGATGAGCACTTCTTCCTACGAGCAGTACTTC.